The 7 T cell receptor beta chains given below trace back to one sample, sequenced in a study of blood T cell repertoires in COVID-19. The table came from immunoSEQ multiplex PCR; TCRdb's copy has only in-frame clones and leaves some out. The data contain about 70,000 clones, more than 70% of them seen just once; the ten biggest clones take up under 6%. Material for sequencing was peripheral blood. These receptors were taken from an elderly man with acute or convalescent COVID-19.

The V call is TRBV18, the J call TRBJ2-3; 7 bases line up with TRBD1. The CDR3 length is 14 residues. Losses at the gene ends were 3 bases for V and 1 base for J; bases not matched to a gene: 1. In germline, CDR1 is KGHSH, CDR2 LQKENI. CDR3: CASSPQGGTDTQYF. Here the CDR3 DNA reads TGTGCCAGCTCACCTCAGGGGGGCACAGATACGCAGTATTTT.

The V gene is TRBV6-1, the J gene TRBJ1-3, with D hard to call. The germline CDR1 and CDR2 sequences are MNHNS and SASEGT. The CDR3 extends over 14 amino acids. With 2 bases removed from V and 0 bases from J, the gap between germline ends came to 5 bases. CDR3 bases: TGTGCCAGCAGTGAAAGGAGCTCTGGAAACACCATATATTTT. Residues: CASSERSSGNTIYF.

This clone was observed a few times. V usage is TRBV6-5 and J usage is TRBJ1-6; 12 bases fit TRBD1. This CDR3 has 14 residues. Trimming at V came to 8 bases and at J to 8 bases, leaving 4 bases not matched to a gene. Germline V lookup: CDR1 MNHEY, CDR2 SVGAGI. In nucleotides, the CDR3 is TGTGCCAGCGGGACAGGGGGCTTTGATTCACCCCTCCACTTT. Its protein is CASGTGGFDSPLHF.

This clone is a singleton in its sample. The chain recombines TRBV7-2 with TRBJ2-7; maybe TRBD1 (5 bases). Per the germline V gene, CDR1 is SGHTA and CDR2 is FQGNSA. CDR3 length equals 12 residues. Trimming pared 5 bases from V and 2 bases from J, leaving 7 bases between. The DNA for the CDR3 is TGTGCCAGCAGCCAGGGTACCTACGAGCAGTACTTC. Translation: CASSQGTYEQYF.

The chain couples TRBV7-9 to TRBJ2-3; the D gene is possibly TRBD1 (5 bases). The germline V and J ends were trimmed by 6 bases and 4 bases, with 14 bases remaining between them. The CDR3 runs to 14 residues. Germline CDR1 and CDR2: SEHNR and FQNEAQ (reference sequence). The CDR3 region is CASRQGLAADTQYF. In nucleotides, the CDR3 is TGTGCCAGCAGGCAGGGTTTAGCCGCAGATACGCAGTATTTT.

This clone was detected only a few times. This sequence joins TRBV7-2 and TRBJ2-5; a weak D match, TRBD1 (6 bases). V lost 6 bases and J lost 2, with 13 bases in between. The CDR3 has 14 residues. Germline CDR1 and CDR2: SGHTA and FQGNSA. CDR3 bases: TGTGCCAGCAGTTCCGAAGGGACACAAGAGACCCAGTACTTC. Its translation: CASSSEGTQETQYF.

This clone has a handful of counts. The CDR3 reads CASSFSRTGPYNEQFF. CDR3 nucleotides: TGTGCCAGCAGTTTTTCCCGGACAGGACCCTACAATGAGCAGTTCTTC. The chain couples TRBV7-9 to TRBJ2-1, with 7 bases that match TRBD1. J lost 2 bases, V lost 6 bases, and 10 bases had no gene match. Germline V gene sequence: CDR1 SEHNR, CDR2 FQNEAQ (reference sequence). CDR3 length: 16 amino acids.